This T cell receptor beta chain originates from a study of blood T cell repertoires in COVID-19. Across the study: The United States, Italy and Spain were the sources of the acute and convalescent COVID-19 samples.

V lost 3 bases to trimming and J lost 4 bases; unmatched junction nucleotides: 9. The CDR3 is 16 amino acids. The germline V gene encodes CDR1 LGHDT and CDR2 YNNKEL (reference sequence). The repertoire was sequenced with immunoSEQ multiplex PCR; TCRdb's copy has only in-frame clones and lacks some. The sample lists some 260,000 clones, about 68% seen once, with approximately 3.2% in the top ten. The origin of this receptor is a woman older than 75 with acute or convalescent COVID-19. This chain joins TRBV3-1 (or the pseudogene TRBV3-2) and TRBJ2-5; 9 bases are a match to TRBD2. Sequences were obtained from peripheral blood. The DNA for the CDR3 is TGTGCCAGCAGCCACCGATCTAGCGGGGTACGAGAGACCCAGTACTTC. Protein sequence: CASSHRSSGVRETQYF.